The 32 T cell receptor beta chains below all came from one sample that was sequenced in a study of control samples from healthy donors and cancer patients. TCRdb keeps only in-frame clones here, not all; method: immunoSEQ multiplex PCR. The table shows 100,000 or so clones, with approximately 89% occurring only once. The source material was blood. The receptors here all came from a woman aged 25 to 39 in good health.

The chain uses TRBV5-1 and TRBJ1-1; D remains ambiguous. The CDR3 contains 14 residues. The V and J ends lost 4 bases and 6 bases respectively, with 16 bases between them. CDR1 is SGHRS and CDR2 is YFSETQ in the germline V gene. This CDR3 reads CASSQLSPGAEAFF. CDR3 bases: TGCGCCAGCAGCCAACTCTCGCCGGGAGCTGAAGCTTTCTTT.

The chain combines TRBV6-5 with TRBJ1-1, with 10 bases identical to TRBD1. This CDR3 region has 14 residues. Germline V gene sequence: CDR1 MNHEY, CDR2 SVGAGI. V was clipped by 2 bases and J by 10 bases; unmatched bases: 7. This chain's CDR3 is CASSYGTGASGAFF. In nucleotides, the CDR3 is TGTGCCAGCAGTTACGGGACAGGGGCCTCCGGAGCTTTCTTT.

The chain joins TRBV29-1 to TRBJ1-2, with TRBD1 matching over 10 bases. Per the germline V gene, CDR1 is SQVTM and CDR2 is ANQGSEA. J was trimmed by 4 bases and V by 5 bases; bases with no gene match: 13. The CDR3 runs to 16 residues. DNA of the CDR3: TGCAGCGTTCTGACAGGGGGCGGTAAAGTGGGCTATGGCTACACCTTC. It encodes CSVLTGGGKVGYGYTF.

The chain carries TRBV7-9 and TRBJ1-2; 7 bases agree with TRBD1. Germline CDR1 reads SEHNR; CDR2 reads FQNEAQ (reference sequence). V shed 0 bases and J 6 bases; nucleotides not matched to a gene: 4. The CDR3 contains 14 residues. Here the CDR3 reads CASSLAGQGDGYTF. The CDR3 nucleotides read TGTGCCAGCAGCTTAGCGGGGCAGGGGGATGGCTACACCTTC.

The V call is TRBV19, the J call TRBJ2-7, with 7 bases matching TRBD1. Germline V gives CDR1 LNHDA, CDR2 SQIVND (reference sequence). There are 16 residues in the CDR3. With 0 bases clipped from V and 6 bases from J, the junction kept 11 bases outside the gene matches. In DNA, the CDR3 is TGTGCCAGTAGTATAGATCTCTACAGGGGAGAATTCGAGCAGTACTTC. Translating gives CASSIDLYRGEFEQYF.

The chain employs TRBV9 and TRBJ2-2; unclear D gene. V was shortened by 8 bases and J by 3 bases, with 14 bases between the two germline ends. This CDR3 has 14 residues. Germline-derived CDR1 and CDR2 are SGDLS and YYNGEE. CDR3 sequence: CASSSGGDTGELFF. The CDR3 DNA reads as TGTGCCAGTTCGTCGGGTGGGGACACCGGGGAGCTGTTTTTT.

This chain connects TRBV6-5 to TRBJ2-7; maybe TRBD1 (5 bases). The CDR3 has 14 amino acids. V lost 6 bases, J lost 2 bases, and 14 bases lay in between. Germline V gives CDR1 MNHEY, CDR2 SVGAGI. CDR3 loop: CASRVRDSTYEQYF. CDR3 nucleotides: TGTGCCAGCAGGGTCAGAGACAGTACCTACGAGCAGTACTTC.

This chain links TRBV2 with TRBJ1-4, with D perhaps TRBD1 (6 bases). V lost 3 bases to trimming and J lost 0 bases, with 14 bases between them. The germline CDR1 and CDR2 sequences are SNHLY and FYNNEI. The CDR3 sequence is 17 residues long. CDR3 bases: TGTGCCAGCAGTGACCGGGACAATAGTGCAACTAATGAAAAACTGTTTTTT. This sequence encodes CASSDRDNSATNEKLFF. Full variable domain (remainder filled in from reference TRBV2 and TRBJ1-4): EPEVTQTPSHQVTQMGQEVILRCVPISNHLYFYWYRQILGQKVEFLVSFYNNEISEKSEIFDDQFSVERPDGSNFTLKIRSTKLEDSAMYFCASSDRDNSATNEKLFFGSGTQLSVL.

This clone turned up a few times. The rearrangement uses TRBV5-1 and TRBJ2-1; 8 positions match TRBD2. CDR3 size: 16 residues. Germline CDR1 is SGHRS and CDR2 is YFSETQ. After removal of 1 base from V and 6 bases from J, the junction contained 9 bases not matched to a gene. DNA for the CDR3: TGCGCCAGCAGCTTGTACAATATCGGGACTAGCAATGAGCAGTTCTTC. Protein sequence: CASSLYNIGTSNEQFF.

The CDR3 DNA reads TGTGCCAGCAGTGAACTCCCGGGGACCCGGGGTAATTCACCCCTCCACTTT. Translation gives CASSELPGTRGNSPLHF. The gene calls are TRBV6-1 and TRBJ1-6; tentatively, D is TRBD1 (5 bases). This CDR3 is 17 amino acids long. Trimming cost V 2 bases and J 6 bases, with 17 bases left between them. Germline loops: CDR1 MNHNS, CDR2 SASEGT.

This chain links TRBV5-1 with TRBJ2-7; 8 bases align to TRBD2. The V and J ends lost 0 bases and 8 bases, in that order; junction bases with no gene match: 7. This CDR3 is built from 14 residues. Germline V gene sequence: CDR1 SGHRS, CDR2 YFSETQ. The chain's CDR3 is CASSLDSGAWQQYF. CDR3 in DNA: TGCGCCAGCAGCTTGGATAGCGGGGCCTGGCAGCAGTACTTC.

The V call is TRBV11-2, the J call TRBJ1-6, with D uncertain. The CDR3 length is 12 residues. The germline V gene has CDR1 SGHAT and CDR2 FQNNGV. Trimming left V 1 base short and J 12 bases short, with 7 bases between. CDR3 nucleotide sequence: TGTGCCAGCAGCTTAGGGCGGGGACCCCTCCACTTT. The encoded protein is CASSLGRGPLHF.

This clone was observed a single time. This rearrangement joins TRBV6-5 to TRBJ1-2; 8 nucleotides agree with TRBD1. The CDR3 contains 14 residues. V lost 6 bases, J lost 4 bases, and 7 bases stayed unmatched. Germline CDR1 is MNHEY and CDR2 is SVGAGI. CDR3 amino acids: CASSTGQGGYGYTF. Written as DNA, the CDR3 is TGTGCCAGCAGCACCGGACAGGGAGGCTATGGCTACACCTTC.

This chain joins TRBV11-2 and TRBJ1-2, with D unclear. Trimming shortened V by 3 bases and J by 4 bases, and 15 bases separated the two germline ends. The length of the CDR3 is 15 residues. Germline CDR1 SGHAT, CDR2 FQNNGV. The CDR3 spells CASSFEVGSSYGYTF. CDR3 in DNA: TGTGCCAGCAGCTTCGAAGTCGGGAGCAGCTATGGCTACACCTTC.

The chain uses TRBV6-5 and TRBJ1-2, with TRBD1 matching over 7 bases. Germline CDR1 reads MNHEY; CDR2 reads SVGAGI. Germline trimming cut 6 bases from V and 1 base from J; bases unmatched to any gene: 5. The CDR3 length is 14 residues. CDR3 coding DNA: TGTGCCAGCAGGCCCGGGACAGTTAACTATGGCTACACCTTC. Encoded protein: CASRPGTVNYGYTF.

V and J are TRBV7-9 and TRBJ2-7; D is unresolved. Trimming removed 5 bases at V and 3 bases at J, with 14 bases between. The germline V gene has CDR1 SEHNR and CDR2 FQNEAQ (reference sequence). There are 14 residues in the CDR3. The CDR3 bases are TGTGCCAGCAGCGCCTCCGAGGCAGGCTACGAGCAGTACTTC. This sequence encodes CASSASEAGYEQYF.

This sequence joins TRBV9 and TRBJ2-3; TRBD1 matches 8 bases. Germline V gene sequence: CDR1 SGDLS, CDR2 YYNGEE. This CDR3 has 16 residues. The V gene end was trimmed by 3 bases and the J gene end by 1 base; junction bases not matched to a gene: 7. The CDR3 bases are TGTGCCAGCAGCGCGGACGGGACAGGTGGCACAGATACGCAGTATTTT. Translated, it gives CASSADGTGGTDTQYF.

The genes are TRBV6-5 and TRBJ2-6; no definite D call. From germline, CDR1 is MNHEY and CDR2 SVGAGI. Between the trimmed V and J ends, which lost 6 bases and 0 bases, there was a span of 9 bases. The CDR3 totals 15 residues. The CDR3 loop is CASSPFLSGANVLTF. The CDR3 nucleotides are TGTGCCAGCAGCCCATTTCTCTCTGGGGCCAACGTCCTGACTTTC.

V gene TRBV7-2 combines with J gene TRBJ2-5; 12 bases align to TRBD2. The CDR3 covers 17 residues. Trimming at V came to 4 bases and at J to 5 bases, leaving 11 bases not matched to a gene. Germline CDR1 SGHTA, CDR2 FQGNSA. CDR3: CASSSGLAGIGGETQYF. CDR3 coding DNA: TGTGCCAGCAGCTCAGGACTAGCGGGAATCGGGGGGGAGACCCAGTACTTC.

The V gene is TRBV4-1, the J gene TRBJ2-1; 7 nucleotides agree with TRBD2. The CDR3 length is 15 residues. Germline assignment: CDR1 MGHRA and CDR2 YSYEKL. J was trimmed by 7 bases and V by 4 bases; bases with no gene match: 10. DNA for the CDR3: TGCGCCAGCAGCCGAGGGACTGGGGGGGTGAATGAGCAGTTCTTC. Amino acids: CASSRGTGGVNEQFF.

The chain carries TRBV6-1 and TRBJ1-6, with a weak D call TRBD1 (6 bases). The CDR3 has 15 amino acids. V gave up 0 bases and J gave up 9 bases, with 12 bases separating them. Looked up from germline, CDR1 is MNHNS and CDR2 is SASEGT. The CDR3, as DNA: TGTGCCAGCAGTGAAGCGGGGGGGCCAGGTTCACCCCTCCACTTT. It specifies CASSEAGGPGSPLHF.

The CDR3 DNA reads TGTGCCAGCAGCCCGAACAGGAACACTGAAGCTTTCTTT. As protein: CASSPNRNTEAFF. The rearrangement links TRBV3-1 (or the pseudogene TRBV3-2) to TRBJ1-1; the D is unclear. V lost 4 bases to trimming and J lost 1 base, with 7 bases between them. Germline V gene sequence: CDR1 LGHDT, CDR2 YNNKEL (reference sequence). This CDR3 has 13 residues.

The chain employs TRBV3-1 (or the pseudogene TRBV3-2) and TRBJ1-2, with D uncertain. CDR3 size: 13 residues. The germline CDR1 and CDR2 sequences are LGHDT and YNNKEL (reference sequence). V was pared by 4 bases and J by 3 bases, with 9 bases between. DNA for the CDR3: TGTGCCAGCAGCCCCGGACCTTACTATGGCTACACCTTC. As protein: CASSPGPYYGYTF.

The chain carries TRBV5-5 and TRBJ1-5; D remains ambiguous. The V and J ends lost 0 bases and 4 bases respectively, with 11 bases between them. Germline CDR1 reads SGHKS; CDR2 reads YYEKEE (reference sequence). CDR3 size: 15 residues. CDR3: CASSLGGNTNQPQHF. The CDR3 DNA follows: TGTGCCAGCAGCTTGGGTGGGAATACGAATCAGCCCCAGCATTTT.

The rearrangement uses TRBV20-1 and TRBJ2-1; D is ambiguous. The CDR3 consists of 11 residues. Trimming stripped 6 bases from V and 3 bases from J, with 6 bases between. The V gene's germline CDR1 is DFQATT and CDR2 SNEGSKA (reference sequence). CDR3 DNA sequence: TGCAGTGCGGAGAACTACAATGAGCAGTTCTTC. This gives the protein CSAENYNEQFF.

CDR3 nucleotides: TGTGCCAGCAGCTTAGATAGGCGGGGGGGTGAGCAGTTCTTC. It specifies CASSLDRRGGEQFF. This chain connects TRBV11-2 to TRBJ2-1; TRBD2 matches 9 bases. V was pared by 0 bases and J by 9 bases, with 3 bases of the junction left unmatched. The CDR3 totals 14 residues. Germline V gene sequence: CDR1 SGHAT, CDR2 FQNNGV. Full variable domain (rest looked up from reference TRBV11-2 and TRBJ2-1): EAGVAQSPRYKIIEKRQSVAFWCNPISGHATLYWYQQILGQGPKLLIQFQNNGVVDDSQLPKDRFSAERLKGVDSTLKIQPAKLEDSAVYLCASSLDRRGGEQFFGPGTRLTVL.

The rearrangement links TRBV3-1 (or the pseudogene TRBV3-2) to TRBJ1-1, with D hard to call. Trimming removed 4 bases from V and 1 base from J, with 10 bases in between. The CDR3 length is 14 residues. Per germline, CDR1 LGHDT and CDR2 YNNKEL (reference sequence). CDR3 sequence (DNA): TGTGCCAGCAGCCGTGACACCACGAACACTGAAGCTTTCTTT. Its translation is CASSRDTTNTEAFF.

The chain carries TRBV2 and TRBJ1-5; TRBD1 aligns across 7 bases. The germline CDR1 and CDR2 sequences are SNHLY and FYNNEI. This CDR3 is 13 amino acids long. With 10 bases clipped from V and 1 base from J, the junction kept 4 bases outside the gene matches. CDR3 in DNA: TGTGCCATTTCGGGACAGAGCAATCAGCCCCAGCATTTT. Translating it yields CAISGQSNQPQHF. Filled out from reference TRBV2 and TRBJ1-5, the complete variable domain reads EPEVTQTPSHQVTQMGQEVILRCVPISNHLYFYWYRQILGQKVEFLVSFYNNEISEKSEIFDDQFSVERPDGSNFTLKIRSTKLEDSAMYFCAISGQSNQPQHFGDGTRLSIL.

The chain joins TRBV11-2 to TRBJ1-2; 11 bases map to TRBD1. Germline V CDR1 and CDR2: SGHAT, FQNNGV. Trimming took 1 base from V and 6 from J; bases not matched to a gene: 10. This CDR3 has 17 residues. The CDR3 sequence is CASSLAGQGGIGNGYTF. The CDR3 DNA sequence: TGTGCCAGCAGCTTAGCGGGACAGGGGGGAATAGGGAATGGCTACACCTTC.

CDR3 sequence reads: CASSLRGTAETQYF. CDR3 DNA: TGTGCCAGCAGTTTAAGGGGGACAGCAGAGACCCAGTACTTC. The V gene is TRBV27, the J gene TRBJ2-5; 7 nucleotides agree with TRBD1. This CDR3 has 14 amino acids. Trimming took 2 bases from V and 4 from J; bases not matched to a gene: 4. Germline-derived CDR1 and CDR2 are MNHEY and SMNVEV (reference sequence).

This rearrangement joins TRBV30 to TRBJ2-1, with D possibly being TRBD1 (5 bases). Germline CDR1 GTSNPN, CDR2 SVGIG (reference sequence). The germline V and J ends were trimmed by 1 base and 8 bases, with 9 bases remaining between them. This CDR3 spans 12 amino acids. Here the CDR3 reads CAWSAQGDEQFF. Written as DNA, the CDR3 is TGTGCCTGGAGTGCGCAAGGGGATGAGCAGTTCTTC.

In its sample, this clone was seen once. The CDR3, as DNA: TGTGCCAGCAGCCAGTCGACTAGCGGGAGGCGGCCCGAGCAGTACTTC. Its protein is CASSQSTSGRRPEQYF. The chain uses TRBV3-1 (or the pseudogene TRBV3-2) and TRBJ2-7, with TRBD2 matching over 13 bases. Germline lookup yields CDR1 LGHDT and CDR2 YNNKEL (reference sequence). V lost 3 bases and J lost 6; bases outside the gene matches: 8. The CDR3 has 16 residues.